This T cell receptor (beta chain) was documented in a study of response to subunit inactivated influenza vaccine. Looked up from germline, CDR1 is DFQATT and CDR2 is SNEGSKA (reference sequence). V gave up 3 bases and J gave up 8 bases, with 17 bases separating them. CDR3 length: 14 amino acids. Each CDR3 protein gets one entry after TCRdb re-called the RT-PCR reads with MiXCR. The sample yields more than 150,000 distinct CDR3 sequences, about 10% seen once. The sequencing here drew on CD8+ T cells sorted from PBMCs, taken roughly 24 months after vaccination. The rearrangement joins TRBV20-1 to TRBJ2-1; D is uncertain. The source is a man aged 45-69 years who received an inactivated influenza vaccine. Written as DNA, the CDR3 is TGCAGTGCTAGTTCCTTGCCCTCGTCGGATGAGCAGTTCTTC. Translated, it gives CSASSLPSSDEQFF.